A single sample is the source of the 18 T cell receptor beta chains below, sequenced in a study of beta chain features in type 1 diabetes. Of the isolated RNA, all was reverse transcribed, and so the sequenced material was expressed TCRB transcripts. Here immunoSEQ multiplex PCR was the method, and the copy in TCRdb shows in-frame clones only, minus some. The sample has fewer than 150,000 clones, about 7% seen once. The specimen sequenced was central memory CD4+ T cells from blood. All receptors derive from a woman aged 30 to 39 in good health.

The gene calls are TRBV2 and TRBJ1-5, with D possibly TRBD1 on 6 matching bases. The CDR3 has 13 amino acids. V was shortened by 5 bases and J by 8 bases, with 13 bases between the two germline ends. Germline CDR1 SNHLY, CDR2 FYNNEI. CDR3 nucleotides: TGTGCCAGCAGTAGGAACAGGGAAGAGCCCCAGCATTTT. It encodes CASSRNREEPQHF.

This clone was observed a few times. The gene calls are TRBV5-6 and TRBJ2-1, with 13 nucleotides matching TRBD2. V lost 4 bases, J lost 5 bases, and 6 bases stayed unmatched. Germline values: CDR1 SGHDT, CDR2 YYEEEE. The CDR3 has 16 amino acids. CDR3 bases: TGTGCCAGCAGCCCTCCGGGACTAGCGGGAAACAATGAGCAGTTCTTC. This translates into CASSPPGLAGNNEQFF.

This clone turned up a few times. The CDR3 protein is CASSLGTVGTGELFF. CDR3 nucleotide sequence: TGCGCCAGCAGCTTGGGGACAGTGGGGACCGGGGAGCTGTTTTTT. The chain joins TRBV5-1 to TRBJ2-2; tentatively, D is TRBD1 (6 bases). Trimming took 0 bases from V and 5 from J, leaving 11 bases between them. CDR3 length: 15 residues. Germline lookup yields CDR1 SGHRS and CDR2 YFSETQ.

This clone has more than one count but fewer than ten. The chain uses TRBV7-8 and TRBJ2-7; 8 bases are a match to TRBD2. Per the germline V gene, CDR1 is SGHVS and CDR2 is FQNEAQ. V shed 0 bases, J shed 5 bases, and the junction held 3 bases outside the gene matches. The CDR3 totals 14 residues. DNA of the CDR3: TGTGCCAGCAGCTTAGCAGCGGGAGACCACGAGCAGTACTTC. This sequence encodes CASSLAAGDHEQYF.

This clone qualifies as medium-sized. This rearrangement joins TRBV14 to TRBJ2-7; 9 bases are a match to TRBD2. With 1 base clipped from V and 4 bases from J, the junction kept 8 bases outside the gene matches. This CDR3 contains 16 residues. From germline, CDR1 is SGHDN and CDR2 FVKESK. CDR3 sequence (DNA): TGTGCCAGCAGCCAAGGAATGAGCGGGAGGCGATACGAGCAGTACTTC. This sequence encodes CASSQGMSGRRYEQYF. Full variable domain (outside the CDR3, taken from reference TRBV14 and TRBJ2-7): EAGVTQFPSHSVIEKGQTVTLRCDPISGHDNLYWYRRVMGKEIKFLLHFVKESKQDESGMPNNRFLAERTGGTYSTLKVQPAELEDSGVYFCASSQGMSGRRYEQYFGPGTRLTVT.

This clone turned up a few times. The J gene is TRBJ1-1, the V gene TRBV7-2, with D tentatively TRBD1 (5 bases). The length of the CDR3 is 15 residues. Germline V lookup: CDR1 SGHTA, CDR2 FQGNSA. V was clipped by 3 bases and J by 0 bases, with 11 bases between them. The CDR3 sequence is CASSFSDRLNTEAFF. In DNA, the CDR3 is TGTGCCAGCAGCTTTTCCGACAGATTGAACACTGAAGCTTTCTTT. The variable domain in full, completed from reference TRBV7-2 and TRBJ1-1, reads GAGVSQSPSNKVTEKGKDVELRCDPISGHTALYWYRQSLGQGLEFLIYFQGNSAPDKSGLPSDRFSAERTGGSVSTLTIQRTQQEDSAVYLCASSFSDRLNTEAFFGQGTRLTVV.

This clone showed up just a few times. J is TRBJ2-1 and V is TRBV19, with TRBD1 as a possible D gene (6 bases). There are 14 residues in the CDR3. The V end lost 1 base, the J end lost 6 bases, and 10 bases lay between the germline ends. CDR1 and CDR2 (germline): LNHDA, SQIVND (reference sequence). The CDR3 DNA reads as TGTGCCAGTAGTATAGCCCTGACAGGCAATGAGCAGTTCTTC. Amino acids: CASSIALTGNEQFF.

A few counts support this clone. The V and J genes are TRBV29-1 and TRBJ1-3; 8 bases are shared with TRBD1. This CDR3 is built from 13 residues. V lost 6 bases and J lost 2; bases outside the gene matches: 3. CDR1 is SQVTM and CDR2 is ANQGSEA in the germline V gene. In DNA, the CDR3 is TGCAGCGTCCTGACAGGGGCTGGAAACACCATATATTTT. Its protein is CSVLTGAGNTIYF.

The V gene is TRBV11-2, the J gene TRBJ1-2; tentatively, D is TRBD1 (5 bases). Trimming took off 5 bases at V and 4 bases at J, with 14 bases between the two ends. Germline V gives CDR1 SGHAT, CDR2 FQNNGV. CDR3 length: 14 residues. The DNA for the CDR3 is TGTGCCAGCAGCCCAGGGCTCAACAGCTATGGCTACACCTTC. Its protein product is CASSPGLNSYGYTF.

This clone has a handful of counts. The sample holds other DNA sequences that translate to the same CDR3. The CDR3 nucleotides are TGTGCCAGCAGCAGGGACAGACAAGAGACCCAGTACTTC. Encoded protein: CASSRDRQETQYF. J is TRBJ2-5 and V is TRBV7-2; 7 bases are shared with TRBD1. Germline values: CDR1 SGHTA, CDR2 FQGNSA. The CDR3 spans 13 residues. V lost 5 bases, J lost 2 bases, and 2 bases stayed unmatched. Full variable domain (outside the CDR3, taken from reference TRBV7-2 and TRBJ2-5): GAGVSQSPSNKVTEKGKDVELRCDPISGHTALYWYRQSLGQGLEFLIYFQGNSAPDKSGLPSDRFSAERTGGSVSTLTIQRTQQEDSAVYLCASSRDRQETQYFGPGTRLLVL.

This clone came up a few times. CDR3 nucleotides: TGTGCCAGCAAACTCACCGGGACAGGGGCGGGAGGGGACACTGAAGCTTTCTTT. Translating it yields CASKLTGTGAGGDTEAFF. J is TRBJ1-1 and V is TRBV28, with 10 positions matching TRBD1. Germline-derived CDR1 and CDR2 are MDHEN and SYDVKM. J lost 3 bases, V lost 7 bases, and 17 bases had no gene match. This CDR3 is 18 amino acids long.

This clone appeared a few times. The rearrangement links TRBV4-1 to TRBJ2-2; 9 bases fit TRBD2. The CDR3 contains 16 residues. V gave up 1 base and J gave up 5 bases; unmatched junction bases: 5. CDR1 is MGHRA, CDR2 YSYEKL, per germline. In DNA form, the CDR3 reads TGCGCCAGCAGCCAAGCGCTAGCGGGAAGGACCGGGGAGCTGTTTTTT. Residues: CASSQALAGRTGELFF.

V is TRBV5-6 and J is TRBJ1-2; a possible D gene is TRBD1 (5 bases). V was clipped by 0 bases and J by 3 bases, with 12 bases between them. CDR1 is SGHDT, CDR2 YYEEEE, per germline. The CDR3 has 15 amino acids. The CDR3 is CASSLDRKGDYGYTF. The CDR3 coding sequence is TGTGCCAGCAGCTTGGACAGGAAGGGCGACTATGGCTACACCTTC.

This chain links TRBV29-1 with TRBJ1-4; no reliable D call. The germline V and J ends were trimmed by 4 bases and 4 bases, with 7 bases remaining between them. CDR3 length: 12 residues. CDR1 SQVTM and CDR2 ANQGSEA come from the germline V gene. CDR3 loop: CSVVFNNEKLFF. The CDR3 DNA reads as TGCAGCGTTGTTTTTAATAATGAAAAACTGTTTTTT.

This clone was counted between two and nine times. The chain employs TRBV18 and TRBJ2-7; 9 bases agree with TRBD1. The CDR3 length is 14 residues. V trimming: 6 bases; J trimming: 3 bases; junction bases outside the gene matches: 6. Germline V lookup: CDR1 KGHSH, CDR2 LQKENI. The CDR3 coding sequence is TGTGCCAGCTCTCCCGGACAGGGGCTCTACGAGCAGTACTTC. Its translation: CASSPGQGLYEQYF.

The chain combines TRBV7-2 with TRBJ2-7; D perhaps matches TRBD2 (7 bases). V was cut by 5 bases and J by 2 bases, with 10 bases left in between. This CDR3 contains 13 residues. Germline V lookup: CDR1 SGHTA, CDR2 FQGNSA. CDR3 region: CASSIGGAYEQYF. CDR3 coding DNA: TGTGCCAGCAGCATAGGGGGGGCCTACGAGCAGTACTTC.

The genes are TRBV5-1 and TRBJ2-2; 12 bases align to TRBD2. Germline V gene sequence: CDR1 SGHRS, CDR2 YFSETQ. The CDR3 sequence is 17 residues long. Unmatched junction bases numbered 8, after V lost 3 bases and J lost 5 bases. In DNA, the CDR3 is TGCGCCAGCAGCTCATCGGGACTAGCGGGCCGTACCGGGGAGCTGTTTTTT. It specifies CASSSSGLAGRTGELFF.

This chain connects TRBV4-3 to TRBJ1-3; D possibly corresponds to TRBD1 (5 bases). Germline V lookup: CDR1 LGHNA, CDR2 YSLEER. The V end lost 2 bases, the J end lost 2 bases, and 10 bases lay between the germline ends. The CDR3 is 15 residues long. The CDR3 region has the DNA TGCGCCAGCAGCCAACAGGGTGGTACTGGAAACACCATATATTTT. Protein product: CASSQQGGTGNTIYF.